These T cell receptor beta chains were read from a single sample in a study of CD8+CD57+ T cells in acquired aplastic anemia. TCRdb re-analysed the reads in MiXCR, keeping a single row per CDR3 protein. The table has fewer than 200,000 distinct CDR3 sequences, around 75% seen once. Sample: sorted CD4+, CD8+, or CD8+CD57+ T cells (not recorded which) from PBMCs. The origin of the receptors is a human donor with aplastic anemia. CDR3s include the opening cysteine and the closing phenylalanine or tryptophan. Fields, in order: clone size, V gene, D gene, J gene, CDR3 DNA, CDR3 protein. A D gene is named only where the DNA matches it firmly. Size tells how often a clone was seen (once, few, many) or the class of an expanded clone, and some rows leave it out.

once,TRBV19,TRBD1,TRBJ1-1,TGTGCCAGTAGTGTGACAGGGGCCACGAACACTGAAGCTTTCTTT,CASSVTGATNTEAFF
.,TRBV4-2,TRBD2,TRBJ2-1,TGTGCCAGCAGCCCGACTAGCGGGAGATCGAATGAGCAGTTCTTC,CASSPTSGRSNEQFF
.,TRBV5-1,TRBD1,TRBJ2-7,TGCGCCAGCAGCCCATCACGGACAGGTAGCTCCTACGAGCAGTACTTC,CASSPSRTGSSYEQYF
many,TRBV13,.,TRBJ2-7,TGTGCCAGCAGCTCCTCCCCAGGGGAAGCGTACGAGCAGTACTTC,CASSSSPGEAYEQYF
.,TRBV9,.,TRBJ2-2,TGTGCCAGCAGCTGGCGTGGGCGGACCGGGGAGCTGTTTTTT,CASSWRGRTGELFF
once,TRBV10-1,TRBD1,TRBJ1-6,TGCGCCAGCAGGGTGGACAGGGGAGGTTCACCCCTCCACTTT,CASRVDRGGSPLHF
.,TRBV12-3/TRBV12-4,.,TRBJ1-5,TGTGCCAGCAGTTTAGCCGCCTCAAGGGGTAGCAATCAGCCCCAGCATTTT,CASSLAASRGSNQPQHF
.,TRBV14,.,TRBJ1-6,TGTGCCAGCAGCCAGACTTCGGGACTTCCTAATTCACCCCTCCACTTT,CASSQTSGLPNSPLHF
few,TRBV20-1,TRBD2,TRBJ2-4,TGCAGTGCCGCGGGACTAGATGGGCCAAACATTCAGTACTTC,CSAAGLDGPNIQYF
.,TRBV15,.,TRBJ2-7,TGTGCCACTAAATCTGGACTCTTTCCCTACGAGCAGTACTTC,CATKSGLFPYEQYF
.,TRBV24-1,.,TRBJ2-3,TGTGCCACCAGTGAGTGGGGTCAGGATACGCAGTATTTT,CATSEWGQDTQYF
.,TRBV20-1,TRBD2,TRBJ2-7,TGCAGTGCTAGAGAAAGCGGGGTAAGCTACGAGCAGTACTTC,CSARESGVSYEQYF
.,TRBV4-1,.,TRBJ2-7,TGCGCCAGCAGCCAACTACAGGGTGTAGTACGCGAGCAGTACTTC,CASSQLQGVVREQYF
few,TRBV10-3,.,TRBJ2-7,TGTGCCATCAGTGTTGAAGAGGACGTCCACGAGCAGTACTTC,CAISVEEDVHEQYF
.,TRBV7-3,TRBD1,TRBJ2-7,TGTGCCAGCAGCCAACACTTGACAGGGGACCGCTCCTACGAGCAGTACTTC,CASSQHLTGDRSYEQYF
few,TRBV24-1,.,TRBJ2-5,TGTGCCACCGGATTAAAGACACCTCTCCAAGAGACCCAGTACTTC,CATGLKTPLQETQYF
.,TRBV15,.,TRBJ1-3,TGTGCCACCAGCAGAGATAACAGTGGAAACACCATATATTTT,CATSRDNSGNTIYF
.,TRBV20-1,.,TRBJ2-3,TGCAGTGCCTCACAGGGAACCACAGATACGCAGTATTTT,CSASQGTTDTQYF
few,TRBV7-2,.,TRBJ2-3,TGTGCCAGCAGCGGACTGCAGTATTTT,CASSGLQYF